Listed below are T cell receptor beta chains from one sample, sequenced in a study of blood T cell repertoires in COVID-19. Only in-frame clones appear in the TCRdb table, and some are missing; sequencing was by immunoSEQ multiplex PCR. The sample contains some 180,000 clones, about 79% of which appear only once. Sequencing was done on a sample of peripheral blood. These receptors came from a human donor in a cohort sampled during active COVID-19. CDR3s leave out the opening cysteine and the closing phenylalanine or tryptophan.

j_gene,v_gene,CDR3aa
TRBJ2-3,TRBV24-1,ATRTGGSDTQY
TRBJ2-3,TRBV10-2,ASTHGTSPRTDTQY
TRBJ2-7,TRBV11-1,ASSFRTGASYEQY
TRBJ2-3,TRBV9,ASSVEERSTDTQY
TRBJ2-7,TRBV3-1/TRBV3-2,ASSHSDRFTYEQY
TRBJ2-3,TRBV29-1,SVGTGDFTDTQY
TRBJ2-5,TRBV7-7,ASSPSYQETQY
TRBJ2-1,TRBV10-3,AISEVGGFNEQF
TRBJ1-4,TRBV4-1,ASSQERLATNEKLF
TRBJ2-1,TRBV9,ASSQYINRDNGNEQF
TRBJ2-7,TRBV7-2,ASSLGGNSYEQY
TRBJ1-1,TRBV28,ASSRPGQGDTEAF
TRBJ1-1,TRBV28,ASSVGSRNTEAF
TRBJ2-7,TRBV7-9,ASSLEVAGMIYEQY
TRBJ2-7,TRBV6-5,ASSLAGVYEQY
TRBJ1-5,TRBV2,ASRGHRGSNQPQH
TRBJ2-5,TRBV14,ASSQVPLKETQY
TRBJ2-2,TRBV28,ASTHTSGTKNTGELF
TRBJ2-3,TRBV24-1,ATSDPGGSGHFTDTQY
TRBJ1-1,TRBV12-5,ASGLVIGQGACEAF
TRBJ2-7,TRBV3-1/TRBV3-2,ASSQGVRVREQY
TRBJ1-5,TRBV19,ASDGGRYQPQH
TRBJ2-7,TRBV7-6,ASSSRTGGEQY
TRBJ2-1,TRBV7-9,ASSLASVEQF
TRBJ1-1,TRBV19,ATGGYTEAF
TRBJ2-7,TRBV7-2,ASSMGLAGPYEQY
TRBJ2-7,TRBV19,ASSAQGPYEQY
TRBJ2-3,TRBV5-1,ASSLGGTGRTDTQY
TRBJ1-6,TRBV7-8,ASSLAVTTAYNSPLH
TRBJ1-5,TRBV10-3,AISERGFNQPQH
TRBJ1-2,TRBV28,ASRPTVNYGYT
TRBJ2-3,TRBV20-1,SASGTGLAGELDTQY
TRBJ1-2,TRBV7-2,ASSPGSSQGSYGYT
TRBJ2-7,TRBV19,ASSSGTGGDEQY
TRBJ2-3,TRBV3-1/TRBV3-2,ASSQGPKIDTQY
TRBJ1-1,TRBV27,ASSIAGGEAF
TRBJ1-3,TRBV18,ASSAFRSEFTSGNTIY
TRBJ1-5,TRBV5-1,ASSPQQGAQPQH
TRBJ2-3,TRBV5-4,ASSLDRVSTDTQY
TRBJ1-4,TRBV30,AWGAGGRGKLF
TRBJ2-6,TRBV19,ASSDSSTTLRANVLT
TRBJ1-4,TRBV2,ASSQEGLANEKLF
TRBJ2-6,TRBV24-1,ATSPTGVTGANVLT
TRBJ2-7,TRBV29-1,SVGGDRIPYEQY
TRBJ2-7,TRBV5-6,ASSFGPSGDEQY